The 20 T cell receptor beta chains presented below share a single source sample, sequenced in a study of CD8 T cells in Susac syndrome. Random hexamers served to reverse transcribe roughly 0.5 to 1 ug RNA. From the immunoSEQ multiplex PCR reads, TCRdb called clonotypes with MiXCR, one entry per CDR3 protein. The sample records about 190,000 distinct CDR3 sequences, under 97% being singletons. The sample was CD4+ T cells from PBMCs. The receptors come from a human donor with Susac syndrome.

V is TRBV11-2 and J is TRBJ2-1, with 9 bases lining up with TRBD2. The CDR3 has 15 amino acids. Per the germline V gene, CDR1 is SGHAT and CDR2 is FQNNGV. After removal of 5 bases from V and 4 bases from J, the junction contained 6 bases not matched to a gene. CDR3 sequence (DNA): TGTGCCAGCAGCCCCCTAGCGGGGAAATACAATGAGCAGTTCTTC. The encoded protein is CASSPLAGKYNEQFF. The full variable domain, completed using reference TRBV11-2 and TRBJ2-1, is EAGVAQSPRYKIIEKRQSVAFWCNPISGHATLYWYQQILGQGPKLLIQFQNNGVVDDSQLPKDRFSAERLKGVDSTLKIQPAKLEDSAVYLCASSPLAGKYNEQFFGPGTRLTVL.

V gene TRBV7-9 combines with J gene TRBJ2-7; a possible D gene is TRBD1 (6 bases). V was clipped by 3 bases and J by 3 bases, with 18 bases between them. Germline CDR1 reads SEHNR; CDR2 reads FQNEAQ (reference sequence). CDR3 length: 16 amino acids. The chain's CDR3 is CASSFSGENRHYEQYF. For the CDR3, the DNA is TGTGCCAGCAGCTTTTCAGGGGAAAACAGGCACTACGAGCAGTACTTC.

CDR3 sequence: CATSRDPGVSTDTQYF. Written as DNA, the CDR3 is TGTGCCACCAGCAGAGATCCCGGGGTTAGCACAGATACGCAGTATTTT. This chain connects TRBV15 to TRBJ2-3; D is possibly TRBD2 (5 bases). Germline CDR1 reads LNHNV; CDR2 reads YYDKDF (reference sequence). The CDR3 totals 16 residues. Trimming left V 0 bases short and J 0 bases short, with 10 bases between.

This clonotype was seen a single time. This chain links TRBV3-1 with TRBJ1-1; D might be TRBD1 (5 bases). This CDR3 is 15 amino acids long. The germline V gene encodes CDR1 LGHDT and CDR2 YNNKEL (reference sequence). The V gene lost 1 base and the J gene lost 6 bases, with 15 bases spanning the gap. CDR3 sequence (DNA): TGTGCCAGCAGCCAAGCGCGAGGGGAGCTCGCTGAAGCTTTCTTT. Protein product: CASSQARGELAEAFF.

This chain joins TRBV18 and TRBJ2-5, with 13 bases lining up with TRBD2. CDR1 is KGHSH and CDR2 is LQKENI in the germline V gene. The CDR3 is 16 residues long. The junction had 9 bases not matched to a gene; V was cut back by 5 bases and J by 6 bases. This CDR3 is CASSTGTSGEAKTQYF. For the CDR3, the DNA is TGTGCCAGCTCAACCGGGACTAGCGGGGAAGCGAAGACCCAGTACTTC.

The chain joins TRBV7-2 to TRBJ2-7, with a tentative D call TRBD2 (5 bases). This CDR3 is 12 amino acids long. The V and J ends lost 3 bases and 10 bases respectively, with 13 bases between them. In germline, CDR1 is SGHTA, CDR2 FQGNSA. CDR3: CASSFRGEYQYF. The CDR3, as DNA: TGTGCCAGCAGCTTTCGGGGAGAATACCAGTACTTC.

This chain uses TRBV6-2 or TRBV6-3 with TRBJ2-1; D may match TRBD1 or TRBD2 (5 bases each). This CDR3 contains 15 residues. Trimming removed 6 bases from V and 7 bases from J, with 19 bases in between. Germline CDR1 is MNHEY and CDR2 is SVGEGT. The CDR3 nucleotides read TGTGCCAGCAGGGCCCGGGACCCCGACTTTAATGAGCAGTTCTTC. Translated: CASRARDPDFNEQFF.

CDR3 amino acids: CASSPASGGAGGETQYF. DNA for the CDR3: TGTGCCAGCAGCCCGGCAAGCGGGGGGGCTGGGGGAGAGACCCAGTACTTC. The V call is TRBV7-8, the J call TRBJ2-5; 10 bases agree with TRBD2. Germline V CDR1 and CDR2: SGHVS, FQNEAQ. The CDR3 totals 17 residues. V shed 5 bases and J 4 bases; nucleotides not matched to a gene: 13.

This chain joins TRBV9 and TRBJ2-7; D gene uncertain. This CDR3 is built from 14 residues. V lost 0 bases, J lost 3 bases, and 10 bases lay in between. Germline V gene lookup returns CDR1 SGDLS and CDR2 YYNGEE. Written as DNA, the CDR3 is TGTGCCAGCAGCGTAGGGGTAGGGAACTACGAGCAGTACTTC. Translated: CASSVGVGNYEQYF.

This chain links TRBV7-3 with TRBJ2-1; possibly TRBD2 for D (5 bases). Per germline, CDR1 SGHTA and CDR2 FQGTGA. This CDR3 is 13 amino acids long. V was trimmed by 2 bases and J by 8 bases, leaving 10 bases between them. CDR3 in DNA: TGTGCCAGCAGCTTACCTTCGAGGGATGAGCAGTTCTTC. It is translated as CASSLPSRDEQFF.

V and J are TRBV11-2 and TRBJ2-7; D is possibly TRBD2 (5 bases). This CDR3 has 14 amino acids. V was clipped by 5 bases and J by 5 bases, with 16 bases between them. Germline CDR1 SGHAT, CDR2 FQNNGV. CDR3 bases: TGTGCCAGCAGCCCAGCCATAGAGGGCCACGAGCAGTACTTC. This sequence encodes CASSPAIEGHEQYF.

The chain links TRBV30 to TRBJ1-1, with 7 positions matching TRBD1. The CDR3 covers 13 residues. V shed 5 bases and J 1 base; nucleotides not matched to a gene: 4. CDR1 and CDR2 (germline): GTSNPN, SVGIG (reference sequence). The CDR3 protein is CAWSTGPNTEAFF. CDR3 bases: TGTGCCTGGTCGACAGGGCCGAACACTGAAGCTTTCTTT.

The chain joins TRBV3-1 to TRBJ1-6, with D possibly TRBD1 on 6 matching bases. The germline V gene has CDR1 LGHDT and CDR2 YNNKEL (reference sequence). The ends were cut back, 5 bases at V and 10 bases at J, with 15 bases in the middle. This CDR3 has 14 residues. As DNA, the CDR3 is TGTGCCAGCAGCATCACCAGGGGAGAGTCACCCCTCCACTTT. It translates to CASSITRGESPLHF.

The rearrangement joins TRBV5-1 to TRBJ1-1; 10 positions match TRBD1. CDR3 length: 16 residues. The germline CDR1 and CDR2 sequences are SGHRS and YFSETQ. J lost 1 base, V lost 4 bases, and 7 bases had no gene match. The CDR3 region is CASSPGDRGENTEAFF. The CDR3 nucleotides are TGCGCCAGCAGCCCGGGGGACAGGGGAGAGAACACTGAAGCTTTCTTT.

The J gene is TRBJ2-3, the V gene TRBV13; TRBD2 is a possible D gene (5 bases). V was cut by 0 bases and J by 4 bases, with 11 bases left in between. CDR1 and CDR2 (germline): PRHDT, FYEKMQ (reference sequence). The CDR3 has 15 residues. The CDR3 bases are TGTGCCAGCAGCTTAGGCCAACGGGGTGCAGATACGCAGTATTTT. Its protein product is CASSLGQRGADTQYF.

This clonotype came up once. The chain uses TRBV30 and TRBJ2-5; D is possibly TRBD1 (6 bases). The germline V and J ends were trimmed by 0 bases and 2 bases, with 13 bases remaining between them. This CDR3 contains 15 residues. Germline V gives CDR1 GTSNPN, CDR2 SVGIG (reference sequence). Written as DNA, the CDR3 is TGTGCCTGGAGTGTACTAGGGGGAGAACAAGAGACCCAGTACTTC. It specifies CAWSVLGGEQETQYF.

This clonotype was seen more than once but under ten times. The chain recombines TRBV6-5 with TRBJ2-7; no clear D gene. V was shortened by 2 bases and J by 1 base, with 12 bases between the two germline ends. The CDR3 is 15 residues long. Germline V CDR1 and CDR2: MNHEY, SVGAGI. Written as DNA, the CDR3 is TGTGCCAGCAGTTACCGGGCAGGAGTGTCCTACGAGCAGTACTTC. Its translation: CASSYRAGVSYEQYF.

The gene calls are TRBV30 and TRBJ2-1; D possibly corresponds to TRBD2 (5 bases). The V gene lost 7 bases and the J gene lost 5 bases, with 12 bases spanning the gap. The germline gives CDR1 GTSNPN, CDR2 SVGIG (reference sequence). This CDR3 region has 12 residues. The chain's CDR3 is CASPGLNNEQFF. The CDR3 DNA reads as TGTGCCTCCCCCGGACTGAACAATGAGCAGTTCTTC.

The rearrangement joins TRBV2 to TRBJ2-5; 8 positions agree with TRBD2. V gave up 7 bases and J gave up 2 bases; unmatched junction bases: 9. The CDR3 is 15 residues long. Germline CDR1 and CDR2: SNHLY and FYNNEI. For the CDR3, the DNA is TGTGCCAGCAATGGGGCGGGGGGCCTTCAAGAGACCCAGTACTTC. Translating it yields CASNGAGGLQETQYF. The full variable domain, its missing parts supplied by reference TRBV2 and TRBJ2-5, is EPEVTQTPSHQVTQMGQEVILRCVPISNHLYFYWYRQILGQKVEFLVSFYNNEISEKSEIFDDQFSVERPDGSNFTLKIRSTKLEDSAMYFCASNGAGGLQETQYFGPGTRLLVL.

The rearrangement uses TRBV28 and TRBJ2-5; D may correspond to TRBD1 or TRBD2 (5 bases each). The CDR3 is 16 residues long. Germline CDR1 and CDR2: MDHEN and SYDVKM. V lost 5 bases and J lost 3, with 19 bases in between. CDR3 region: CASSPPNPGRKETQYF. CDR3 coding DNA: TGTGCCAGCAGTCCCCCAAATCCGGGACGCAAAGAGACCCAGTACTTC. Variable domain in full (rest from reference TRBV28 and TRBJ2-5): DVKVTQSSRYLVKRTGEKVFLECVQDMDHENMFWYRQDPGLGLRLIYFSYDVKMKEKGDIPEGYSVSREKKERFSLILESASTNQTSMYLCASSPPNPGRKETQYFGPGTRLLVL.